This T cell receptor beta chain was recovered during a study of T cell responses to AZD1222 COVID-19 vaccine. With 1 base removed from V and 7 bases from J, the gap between germline ends came to 10 bases. Germline-derived CDR1 and CDR2 are SNHLY and FYNNEI. CDR3 length equals 13 residues. Study conclusions and caveats: Among vaccine-associated CD4 TCRs, coverage spanned spike, with dominance at 160-218 and 743-854. Females made up more of the donors, who were largely white British, and clonal diversity may have come out too low. There were repertoire samples only from the period after the peak T cell response.

The assay was immunoSEQ multiplex PCR, and TCRdb's table has in-frame clones only and misses some. The sample holds about 81,000 clones; approximately 86% are singletons and the top ten take more than 5%. With regard to this clone: Its matching antigen is unknown.

The specimen comprised peripheral blood, sampled 28 days after the second AZD1222 dose. V usage is TRBV2 and J usage is TRBJ1-2; no clear D gene. This TCR derives from an adult who received the AZD1222 COVID-19 vaccine. CDR3 protein: CASSEGPYRGYTF. CDR3 in DNA: TGTGCCAGCAGTGAAGGCCCCTATCGTGGCTACACCTTC.